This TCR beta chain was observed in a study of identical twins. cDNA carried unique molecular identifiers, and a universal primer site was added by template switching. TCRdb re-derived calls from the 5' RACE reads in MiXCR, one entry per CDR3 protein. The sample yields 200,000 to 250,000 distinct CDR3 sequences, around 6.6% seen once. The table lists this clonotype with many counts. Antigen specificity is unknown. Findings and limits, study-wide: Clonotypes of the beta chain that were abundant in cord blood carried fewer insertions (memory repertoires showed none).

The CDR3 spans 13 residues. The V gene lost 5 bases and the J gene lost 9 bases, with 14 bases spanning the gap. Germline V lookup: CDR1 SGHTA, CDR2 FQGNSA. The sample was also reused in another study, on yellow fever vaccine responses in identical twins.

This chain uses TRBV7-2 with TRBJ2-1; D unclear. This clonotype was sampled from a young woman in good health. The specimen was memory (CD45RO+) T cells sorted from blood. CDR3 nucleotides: TGTGCCAGCAGCCGACTCTACTTGGGTGAGCAGTTCTTC. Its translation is CASSRLYLGEQFF.